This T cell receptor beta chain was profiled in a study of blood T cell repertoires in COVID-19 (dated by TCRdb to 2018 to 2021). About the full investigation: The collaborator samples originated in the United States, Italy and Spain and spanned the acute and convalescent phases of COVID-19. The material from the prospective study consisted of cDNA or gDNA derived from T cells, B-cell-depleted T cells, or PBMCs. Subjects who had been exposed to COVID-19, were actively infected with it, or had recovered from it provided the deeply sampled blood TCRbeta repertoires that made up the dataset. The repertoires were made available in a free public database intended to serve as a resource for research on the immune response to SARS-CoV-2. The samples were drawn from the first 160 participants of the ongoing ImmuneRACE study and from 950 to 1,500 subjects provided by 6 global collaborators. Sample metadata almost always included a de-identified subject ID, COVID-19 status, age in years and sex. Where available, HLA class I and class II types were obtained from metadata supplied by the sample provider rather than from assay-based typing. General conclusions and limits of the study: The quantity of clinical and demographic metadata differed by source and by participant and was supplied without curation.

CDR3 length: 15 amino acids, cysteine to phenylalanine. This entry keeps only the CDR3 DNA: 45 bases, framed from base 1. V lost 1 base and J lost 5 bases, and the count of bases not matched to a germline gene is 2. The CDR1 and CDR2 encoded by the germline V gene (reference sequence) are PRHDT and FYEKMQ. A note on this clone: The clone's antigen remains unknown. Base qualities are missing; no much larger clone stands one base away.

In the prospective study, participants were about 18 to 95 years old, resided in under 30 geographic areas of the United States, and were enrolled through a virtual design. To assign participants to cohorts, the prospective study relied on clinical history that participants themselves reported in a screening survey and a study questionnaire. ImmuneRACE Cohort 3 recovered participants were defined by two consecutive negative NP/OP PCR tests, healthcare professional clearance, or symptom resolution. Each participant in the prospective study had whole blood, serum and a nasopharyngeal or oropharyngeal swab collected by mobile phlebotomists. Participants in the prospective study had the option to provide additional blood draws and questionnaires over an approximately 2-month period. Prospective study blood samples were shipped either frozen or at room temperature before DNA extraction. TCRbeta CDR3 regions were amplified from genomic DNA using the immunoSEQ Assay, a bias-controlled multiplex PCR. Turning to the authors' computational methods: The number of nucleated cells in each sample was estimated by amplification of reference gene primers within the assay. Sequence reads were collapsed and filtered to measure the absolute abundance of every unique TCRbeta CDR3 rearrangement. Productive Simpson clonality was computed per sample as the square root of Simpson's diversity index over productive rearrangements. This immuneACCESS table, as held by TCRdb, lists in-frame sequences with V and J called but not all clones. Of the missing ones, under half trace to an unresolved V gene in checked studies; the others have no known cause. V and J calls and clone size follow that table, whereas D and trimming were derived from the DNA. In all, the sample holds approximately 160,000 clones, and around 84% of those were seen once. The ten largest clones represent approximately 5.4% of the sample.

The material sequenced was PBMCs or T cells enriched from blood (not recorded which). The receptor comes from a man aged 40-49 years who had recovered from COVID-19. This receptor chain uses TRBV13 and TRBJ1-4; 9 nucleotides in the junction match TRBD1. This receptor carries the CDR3 CASSLAGTGNEKLFF. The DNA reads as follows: TGTGCCAGCAGCTTAGCCGGGACAGGGAATGAAAAACTGTTTTTT.